The 24 T cell receptor beta chains listed next were all sequenced from one sample in a study of CD8 T cells in Susac syndrome. Random hexamers were used to reverse transcribe an amount of about 0.5 to 1 ug RNA. TCRdb analysed the immunoSEQ multiplex PCR reads with MiXCR anew, one entry per CDR3 protein. The sample carries approximately 110,000 distinct CDR3 sequences, over 85% recorded once. Sample: CD4+ T cells from PBMCs. All receptors derive from a human donor in good health.

The chain employs TRBV4-1 and TRBJ1-2; 10 nucleotides match TRBD1. The trim removed 5 bases at V and 8 bases at J, leaving 8 bases unmatched. Per germline, CDR1 MGHRA and CDR2 YSYEKL. This CDR3 is 14 amino acids long. The CDR3 loop reads CASSIPGQGRGYTF. DNA for the CDR3: TGCGCCAGCAGCATTCCGGGACAGGGGAGGGGCTACACCTTC.

This chain joins TRBV3-1 and TRBJ1-2; 10 bases align to TRBD1. J was trimmed by 3 bases and V by 3 bases; bases with no gene match: 1. Germline values: CDR1 LGHDT, CDR2 YNNKEL (reference sequence). This CDR3 has 14 amino acids. In nucleotides, the CDR3 is TGTGCCAGCAGCCAGGGACAGGGGTACTATGGCTACACCTTC. Translation: CASSQGQGYYGYTF.

The rearrangement joins TRBV29-1 to TRBJ1-1, with unresolved D. Germline lookup yields CDR1 SQVTM and CDR2 ANQGSEA. V gave up 4 bases and J gave up 3 bases, with 12 bases separating them. CDR3 length equals 13 residues. The DNA of the CDR3 is TGCAGCGTTGGAGGGCGTTTAGACACTGAAGCTTTCTTT. Translating gives CSVGGRLDTEAFF.

The rearrangement uses TRBV4-1 and TRBJ2-1; D unresolved. V lost 2 bases and J 1 base, leaving 15 bases between the germline ends. This CDR3 contains 17 residues. Germline loops: CDR1 MGHRA, CDR2 YSYEKL. CDR3 sequence (DNA): TGCGCCAGCAGCCAACGGGCCGGCATGGTTTCCTACAATGAGCAGTTCTTC. Translating gives CASSQRAGMVSYNEQFF.

This sequence joins TRBV29-1 and TRBJ2-1; 7 bases align to TRBD2. The germline CDR1 and CDR2 sequences are SQVTM and ANQGSEA. CDR3 length: 11 amino acids. The J segment lost 12 bases and the V segment lost 7 bases, leaving 9 bases of the junction unmatched. The DNA of the CDR3 is TGCAGCGCTACCACCCCGGGGGGGCAGTTCTTC. It translates to CSATTPGGQFF.

V and J are TRBV7-2 and TRBJ2-1; 9 bases agree with TRBD2. Germline V gene sequence: CDR1 SGHTA, CDR2 FQGNSA. The trim removed 2 bases at V and 4 bases at J, leaving 6 bases unmatched. CDR3 size: 16 residues. The CDR3 reads CASSLYRGRDYNEQFF. The CDR3 bases are TGTGCCAGCAGCTTATATCGCGGGAGGGATTACAATGAGCAGTTCTTC.

The chain employs TRBV7-2 and TRBJ1-5; tentative D call: TRBD1 (5 bases). V was cut by 1 base and J by 7 bases, with 11 bases left in between. Germline V gene data show CDR1 as SGHTA and CDR2 as FQGNSA. The CDR3 covers 14 residues. The CDR3: CASSLGGREQPQHF. In DNA form, the CDR3 reads TGTGCCAGCAGCTTAGGGGGCAGGGAACAGCCCCAGCATTTT.

The chain couples TRBV10-2 to TRBJ1-5; D is ambiguous. V lost 4 bases to trimming and J lost 4 bases, with 14 bases between them. CDR3 length: 15 amino acids. Germline CDR1 and CDR2: WSHSY and SAAADI. The CDR3 DNA is TGCGCCAGCAGTGCTGCGGCAGGAATAAATCAGCCCCAGCATTTT. Translated: CASSAAAGINQPQHF.

V gene TRBV6-2 or TRBV6-3 combines with J gene TRBJ1-1; 8 nucleotides match TRBD1. This CDR3 is 17 amino acids long. Unmatched junction bases numbered 13, after V lost 2 bases and J lost 5 bases. CDR1 is MNHEY, CDR2 SVGEGT, per germline. The CDR3 DNA reads TGTGCCAGCAGTTACGGGGCAGGGGGCCCGGAACGGACTGAAGCTTTCTTT. Encoded protein: CASSYGAGGPERTEAFF.

V gene TRBV5-6 combines with J gene TRBJ1-1; D ambiguous. The germline V gene has CDR1 SGHDT and CDR2 YYEEEE. V was trimmed by 5 bases and J by 0 bases, leaving 14 bases between them. This CDR3 is built from 15 residues. The CDR3 bases are TGTGCCAGCAGGACCGGACCGTACTTGAACACTGAAGCTTTCTTT. This sequence encodes CASRTGPYLNTEAFF.

The gene calls are TRBV5-1 and TRBJ1-1, with D tentatively TRBD1 (6 bases). Trimming shortened V by 2 bases and J by 5 bases, and 13 bases separated the two germline ends. Looked up from germline, CDR1 is SGHRS and CDR2 is YFSETQ. The CDR3 totals 14 residues. CDR3 DNA sequence: TGCGCCAGCAGCTTAGGACAGCTTAGGACTGAAGCTTTCTTT. This codes for CASSLGQLRTEAFF.

In this sample, this clonotype turned up once. The chain combines TRBV4-3 with TRBJ2-1; D is unclear. Germline CDR1 reads LGHNA; CDR2 reads YSLEER. This CDR3 is 14 amino acids long. Trimming took 4 bases from V and 3 from J, leaving 10 bases between them. The CDR3 DNA is TGCGCCAGCAGCCCAAGCGTCGTCTACAATGAGCAGTTCTTC. Translating gives CASSPSVVYNEQFF.

The chain uses TRBV5-4 and TRBJ2-5; 9 positions agree with TRBD2. V shed 0 bases and J 2 bases; nucleotides not matched to a gene: 2. The germline V gene has CDR1 SGHNT and CDR2 YYREEE (reference sequence). This CDR3 is 15 amino acids long. The CDR3 loop is CASSLGGREQETQYF. The DNA for the CDR3 is TGTGCCAGCAGCTTGGGCGGGAGGGAGCAAGAGACCCAGTACTTC.

This sequence joins TRBV7-9 and TRBJ2-7; 8 bases line up with TRBD1. The CDR3 consists of 14 residues. Looked up from germline, CDR1 is SEHNR and CDR2 is FQNEAQ (reference sequence). With 3 bases clipped from V and 0 bases from J, the junction kept 1 base outside the gene matches. CDR3: CASSFQGASYEQYF. The CDR3 nucleotides are TGTGCCAGCAGCTTCCAGGGGGCCTCCTACGAGCAGTACTTC.

This sequence joins TRBV6-2 or TRBV6-3 and TRBJ2-1; D remains unclear. The germline V gene encodes CDR1 MNHEY and CDR2 SVGEGT. V gave up 2 bases and J gave up 3 bases, with 14 bases separating them. The CDR3 contains 16 residues. The CDR3 DNA reads as TGTGCCAGCAGTTACCGCCACAGATTTTTCTACAATGAGCAGTTCTTC. Encoded protein: CASSYRHRFFYNEQFF.

The count of this clonotype is one. The rearrangement joins TRBV19 to TRBJ1-5; D remains unclear. The V gene lost 2 bases and the J gene lost 0 bases, with 8 bases spanning the gap. The CDR3 has 15 amino acids. From germline, CDR1 is LNHDA and CDR2 SQIVND (reference sequence). This CDR3 reads CASSIRIYSNQPQHF. The CDR3 DNA is TGTGCCAGTAGTATACGGATTTATAGCAATCAGCCCCAGCATTTT.

The J gene is TRBJ1-4, the V gene TRBV27; D is perhaps TRBD1 (5 bases). The CDR3 length is 15 residues. The V and J ends lost 3 bases and 6 bases respectively, with 14 bases between them. Germline values: CDR1 MNHEY, CDR2 SMNVEV (reference sequence). CDR3 sequence reads: CASSFGLGVDEKLFF. Here the CDR3 DNA reads TGTGCCAGCAGTTTTGGGTTAGGGGTGGATGAAAAACTGTTTTTT.

This sequence joins TRBV11-2 and TRBJ2-1, with a possible D match to TRBD1 (6 bases). The V end was cut by 3 bases, the J end by 7 bases, with 16 bases between. Germline assignment: CDR1 SGHAT and CDR2 FQNNGV. This CDR3 is 15 amino acids long. The CDR3 DNA reads as TGTGCCAGCAGCTTGGGGACCACAGGGATTAATGAGCAGTTCTTC. It translates to CASSLGTTGINEQFF.

The CDR3 spells CASSVEVVSEQYF. The CDR3 DNA reads TGTGCCAGCAGCGTAGAGGTGGTCTCCGAGCAGTACTTC. The chain carries TRBV9 and TRBJ2-7; D remains ambiguous. Germline V gene data show CDR1 as SGDLS and CDR2 as YYNGEE. V was trimmed by 0 bases and J by 6 bases, leaving 10 bases between them. The CDR3 is 13 residues long.

The CDR3 here is CASSTVAGEDIQYF. The CDR3 nucleotides read TGTGCCAGCTCGACCGTAGCGGGAGAGGACATTCAGTACTTC. V usage is TRBV18 and J usage is TRBJ2-4, with 9 bases identical to TRBD2. Trimming took 6 bases from V and 8 from J; bases not matched to a gene: 8. The CDR3 has 14 amino acids. CDR1 and CDR2 (germline): KGHSH, LQKENI.

The rearrangement links TRBV10-1 to TRBJ1-2, with TRBD1 as a possible D gene (6 bases). The germline gives CDR1 WNHNN, CDR2 SYGVQD (reference sequence). V was trimmed by 5 bases and J by 10 bases, leaving 17 bases between them. The CDR3 is 13 residues long. CDR3 loop: CASSNPGDFVYTF. The DNA for the CDR3 is TGCGCCAGCAGTAACCCAGGGGATTTCGTCTACACCTTC.

This chain uses TRBV19 with TRBJ2-3; no definite D call. This CDR3 has 12 amino acids. CDR1 is LNHDA and CDR2 is SQIVND in the germline V gene (reference sequence). The V end was cut by 5 bases, the J end by 4 bases, with 7 bases between. The CDR3 bases are TGTGCCAGTAGTGTCAGGCCAGATACGCAGTATTTT. It is translated as CASSVRPDTQYF.

As for this clonotype: No conserved phenylalanine or tryptophan ends this CDR3, so it is likely a read error. This chain links TRBV6-2 or TRBV6-3 with TRBJ2-7, with no clear D. This CDR3 is built from 11 residues. Trimming pared 3 bases from V and 3 bases from J, leaving 3 bases between. CDR1 is MNHEY and CDR2 is SVGEGT in the germline V gene. In nucleotides, the CDR3 is TGTGCCAGCAGTTATATCTACGAGCAGTACCTC. The encoded protein is CASSYIYEQYL.

The chain is built from TRBV7-9 and TRBJ1-2; D gene uncertain. CDR3 length equals 12 residues. V shed 4 bases and J shed 4 bases, with 7 bases lying between them. CDR1 is SEHNR, CDR2 FQNEAQ, per germline (reference sequence). CDR3 DNA sequence: TGTGCCAGCAGCTATGACACCTATGGCTACACCTTC. This translates into CASSYDTYGYTF.